This TCR beta chain was identified in a study of blood T cells in healthy people across ages. Points from the study as a whole: Long-lived donors exceeded aged donors in naive CD4+ cells and diversity.

The second PCR ran roughly 6 to 12 cycles with a sample-barcoded 5' primer and J-beta primers. TCRdb re-analysed the 5' RACE reads in MiXCR, keeping a single row per CDR3 protein. The profile covers 780,000 or so distinct CDR3 sequences, with just over 55% appearing a single time and roughly 24% taken by the ten largest. This clonotype was found a few times. Its antigen is not identified. This sequence was found in a man aged 40-50 years in good health. Material: blood.

Here the CDR3 DNA reads TGTGCCAGCAGCCATTCCCGGGACAGGACCTACGAGCAGTACTTC. It yields the protein CASSHSRDRTYEQYF. The chain recombines TRBV7-8 with TRBJ2-7, with 8 bases lining up with TRBD1. V lost 5 bases, J lost 2 bases, and 8 bases stayed unmatched. Germline V gene lookup returns CDR1 SGHVS and CDR2 FQNEAQ. The CDR3 is 15 amino acids.